Listed here are 16 T cell receptor beta chains from one sample, sequenced in a study of control samples from healthy donors and cancer patients (dated by TCRdb to 2020 to 2021). Library prep was done by the immunoSEQ multiplex PCR assay. TCRdb provides this immuneACCESS table in a form limited to in-frame rearrangements. Some clones are lacking; in checked studies, under half of them reflect an unresolved V gene, and why the rest are absent is not known. The sample includes around 130,000 clones, with about 88% observed a single time. Approximately 3.2% of the sample is taken by the ten largest. Sequenced material: blood. The receptors come from a man over 45 in good health.

The chain recombines TRBV19 with TRBJ1-3, with D perhaps matching TRBD1 (5 bases). This CDR3 has 17 amino acids. V was pared by 3 bases and J by 0 bases, with 15 bases between. Germline values: CDR1 LNHDA, CDR2 SQIVND (reference sequence). The CDR3: CASSIPGRPLSGNTIYF. DNA of the CDR3: TGTGCCAGTAGTATCCCGGGACGGCCCCTCTCTGGAAACACCATATATTTT.

The CDR3, as DNA: TGTGCCAGCAGCTATGGAACTACTTACGAGCAGTACTTC. Its protein is CASSYGTTYEQYF. The V gene is TRBV7-9, the J gene TRBJ2-7; D not resolved. With 4 bases removed from V and 4 bases from J, the gap between germline ends came to 11 bases. The CDR3 consists of 13 residues. From germline, CDR1 is SEHNR and CDR2 FQNEAQ (reference sequence).

This sequence joins TRBV7-9 and TRBJ2-1; no firm D call. The V gene lost 1 base and the J gene lost 4 bases, with 5 bases spanning the gap. Germline loops: CDR1 SEHNR, CDR2 FQNEAQ (reference sequence). CDR3 size: 13 residues. The CDR3 loop is CASSLGEYNEQFF. CDR3 coding DNA: TGTGCCAGCAGCTTAGGAGAGTACAATGAGCAGTTCTTC. The complete variable domain, with remaining parts taken from reference TRBV7-9 and TRBJ2-1, reads DTGVSQNPRHKITKRGQNVTFRCDPISEHNRLYWYRQTLGQGPEFLTYFQNEAQLEKSRLLSDRFSAERPKGSFSTLEIQRTEQGDSAMYLCASSLGEYNEQFFGPGTRLTVL.

The chain has TRBV5-1 and TRBJ1-6; 7 positions match TRBD1. Germline V lookup: CDR1 SGHRS, CDR2 YFSETQ. The J segment lost 7 bases and the V segment lost 4 bases, leaving 5 bases of the junction unmatched. The length of the CDR3 is 14 residues. The chain's CDR3 is CASSGGQQNSPLHF. Here the CDR3 DNA reads TGCGCCAGCAGCGGGGGACAGCAGAATTCACCCCTCCACTTT.

The V call is TRBV7-9, the J call TRBJ2-7; D tentatively fits TRBD1 or TRBD2 (5 bases each). V dropped 3 bases and J dropped 2 bases, with 11 bases sitting between them. This CDR3 is built from 14 residues. Germline-derived CDR1 and CDR2 are SEHNR and FQNEAQ (reference sequence). Here the CDR3 reads CASSFNRDPYEQYF. CDR3 sequence (DNA): TGTGCCAGCAGCTTTAACCGGGACCCCTACGAGCAGTACTTC.

J is TRBJ2-7 and V is TRBV18; 12 bases are shared with TRBD2. The J segment lost 0 bases and the V segment lost 5 bases, leaving 8 bases of the junction unmatched. Germline-derived CDR1 and CDR2 are KGHSH and LQKENI. The CDR3 length is 17 residues. CDR3 amino acids: CASSSLAGGQSSYEQYF. Written as DNA, the CDR3 is TGTGCCAGCTCATCACTAGCGGGGGGACAGAGCTCCTACGAGCAGTACTTC.

V usage is TRBV28 and J usage is TRBJ2-7; D uncertain. The CDR3 contains 15 residues. CDR1 is MDHEN, CDR2 SYDVKM, per germline. V lost 3 bases and J 0 bases, leaving 12 bases between the germline ends. Here the CDR3 reads CASSFAGMSSYEQYF. CDR3 DNA: TGTGCCAGCAGTTTCGCCGGTATGAGCTCCTACGAGCAGTACTTC.

This chain joins TRBV6-5 and TRBJ1-4; weak D call: TRBD1 (6 bases). The CDR3 is 16 residues long. Trimming cost V 2 bases and J 7 bases, with 17 bases left between them. Germline V gives CDR1 MNHEY, CDR2 SVGAGI. The CDR3 bases are TGTGCCAGCAGTTACATTCGGGGAAGGGGGGCTGAAAAACTGTTTTTT. This translates into CASSYIRGRGAEKLFF.

The chain links TRBV28 to TRBJ1-5; D unresolved. The V gene lost 3 bases and the J gene lost 4 bases, with 10 bases spanning the gap. The CDR3 loop spans 14 amino acids. Germline lookup yields CDR1 MDHEN and CDR2 SYDVKM. This CDR3 is CASSLWGANQPQHF. The DNA of the CDR3 is TGTGCCAGCAGTTTGTGGGGAGCAAATCAGCCCCAGCATTTT.

The chain uses TRBV7-9 and TRBJ1-1; weak D call: TRBD1 (6 bases). Trimming cost V 5 bases and J 0 bases, with 13 bases left between them. From germline, CDR1 is SEHNR and CDR2 FQNEAQ (reference sequence). The CDR3 totals 15 residues. CDR3 loop: CASSPWDNMNTEAFF. The CDR3 DNA sequence: TGTGCCAGCAGCCCCTGGGACAACATGAACACTGAAGCTTTCTTT. The full variable domain, completed using reference TRBV7-9 and TRBJ1-1, is DTGVSQNPRHKITKRGQNVTFRCDPISEHNRLYWYRQTLGQGPEFLTYFQNEAQLEKSRLLSDRFSAERPKGSFSTLEIQRTEQGDSAMYLCASSPWDNMNTEAFFGQGTRLTVV.

The V gene is TRBV29-1, the J gene TRBJ2-2; D might be TRBD2 (6 bases). This CDR3 is 15 amino acids long. Trimming removed 1 base from V and 6 bases from J, with 15 bases in between. Germline V gene data show CDR1 as SQVTM and CDR2 as ANQGSEA. In nucleotides, the CDR3 is TGCAGCGTTGAAGGTCAGACCCCTAGCGCCGGGGAGCTGTTTTTT. It specifies CSVEGQTPSAGELFF.

The V call is TRBV5-5, the J call TRBJ1-2; 7 nucleotides line up with TRBD1. This CDR3 has 14 amino acids. The V and J ends lost 4 bases and 5 bases, in that order; junction bases with no gene match: 8. In germline, CDR1 is SGHKS, CDR2 YYEKEE (reference sequence). CDR3 in DNA: TGTGCCAGCAGCGTTACAGGGGAGGTTTATGGCTACACCTTC. Protein: CASSVTGEVYGYTF.

This chain joins TRBV6-6 and TRBJ1-3; possible D gene TRBD1, 6 bases. Trimming took 4 bases from V and 4 from J, leaving 14 bases between them. This CDR3 is 15 amino acids long. Per the germline V gene, CDR1 is MNHNY and CDR2 is SVGAGI (reference sequence). For the CDR3, the DNA is TGTGCCAGCAGTTCTCGGGGGGCGGAGGGAAACACCATATATTTT. It translates to CASSSRGAEGNTIYF.

The chain couples TRBV18 to TRBJ1-1; D is perhaps TRBD1 (6 bases). CDR1 and CDR2 (germline): KGHSH, LQKENI. Deletions cut 3 bases from V and 3 bases from J, with 17 bases between. The CDR3 has 16 residues. CDR3 loop: CASSPSSRGQDTEAFF. The CDR3 DNA follows: TGTGCCAGCTCACCCAGCTCCCGGGGGCAGGACACTGAAGCTTTCTTT.

This CDR3 reads CASGRVESYNSPLHF. Written as DNA, the CDR3 is TGTGCTAGTGGCAGGGTGGAATCCTATAATTCACCCCTCCACTTT. The chain combines TRBV12-5 with TRBJ1-6, with D possibly matching TRBD1 (5 bases). Trimming pared 6 bases from V and 1 base from J, leaving 10 bases between. Germline V gene data show CDR1 as LGHNT and CDR2 as FRNRAP. This CDR3 contains 15 residues.

The gene calls are TRBV20-1 and TRBJ1-4; TRBD1 is a possible D gene (5 bases). Germline lookup yields CDR1 DFQATT and CDR2 SNEGSKA (reference sequence). CDR3 size: 11 residues. The V end was cut by 3 bases, the J end by 14 bases, with 13 bases between. The CDR3 is CSARPDSRLFF. In DNA form, the CDR3 reads TGCAGTGCTAGGCCCGACAGTAGGCTGTTTTTT.